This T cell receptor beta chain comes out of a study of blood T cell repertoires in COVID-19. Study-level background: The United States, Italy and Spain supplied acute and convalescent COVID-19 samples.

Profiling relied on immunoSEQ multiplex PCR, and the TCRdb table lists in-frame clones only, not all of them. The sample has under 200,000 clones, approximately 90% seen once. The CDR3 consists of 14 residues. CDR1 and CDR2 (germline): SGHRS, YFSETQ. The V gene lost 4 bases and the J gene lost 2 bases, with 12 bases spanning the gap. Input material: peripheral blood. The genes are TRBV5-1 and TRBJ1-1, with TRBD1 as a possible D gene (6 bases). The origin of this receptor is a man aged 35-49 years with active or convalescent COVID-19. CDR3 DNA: TGCGCCAGCAGCGGTACAGGGAGCAACACTGAAGCTTTCTTT. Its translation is CASSGTGSNTEAFF.